This TCR beta chain was recovered during a study of human T cells and chemical hapten exposure. In the study overall: Once 0.01% DPC had been applied to the upper back by patch test, readings were taken at 6 days. Diagnoses of alopecia areata, totalis or universalis occurred in mostly female patients.

V was pared by 7 bases and J by 0 bases, with 13 bases between. Germline CDR1 reads SGHTA; CDR2 reads FQGNSA. The CDR3 contains 14 residues. TCRdb redid the calling of the RACE reads with MiXCR, one entry per CDR3 protein. The sample has 110,000 or so distinct CDR3 sequences; 30% to 35% are singletons. The time point denotes: patch test 3, about 24 weeks after DPC sensitization. Regarding treatment: therapeutic diphenylcyclopropenone sensitization with weekly scalp DPC. The gene calls are TRBV7-2 and TRBJ2-7; no clear D gene. The clonotype was recovered from a man aged 35-49 years with alopecia areata. Some clones in this sample may be carry-over from other donors' samples. The sample was whole blood, taken in connection with sensitization to the hapten diphenylcyclopropenone (DPC). DNA for the CDR3: TGTGCCAGCACCCCGGGTATGGGCTCCTACGAGCAGTACTTC. Its translation is CASTPGMGSYEQYF.